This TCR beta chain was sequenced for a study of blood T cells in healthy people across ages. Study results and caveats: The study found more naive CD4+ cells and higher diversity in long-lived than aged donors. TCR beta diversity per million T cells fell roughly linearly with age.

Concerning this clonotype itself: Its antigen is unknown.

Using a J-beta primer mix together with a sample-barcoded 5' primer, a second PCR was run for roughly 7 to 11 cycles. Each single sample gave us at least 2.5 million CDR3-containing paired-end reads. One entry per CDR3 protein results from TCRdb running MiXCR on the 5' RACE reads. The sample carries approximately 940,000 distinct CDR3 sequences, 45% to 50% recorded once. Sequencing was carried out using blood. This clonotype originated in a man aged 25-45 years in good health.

The CDR3 DNA sequence: TGTGCCAGCAGTGAAGCTCGGGGCACTGAAGCTTTCTTT. This encodes CASSEARGTEAFF. This rearrangement joins TRBV6-1 to TRBJ1-1; D gene uncertain. V was shortened by 0 bases and J by 4 bases, with 6 bases between the two germline ends. The CDR3 contains 13 residues. Germline lookup yields CDR1 MNHNS and CDR2 SASEGT.